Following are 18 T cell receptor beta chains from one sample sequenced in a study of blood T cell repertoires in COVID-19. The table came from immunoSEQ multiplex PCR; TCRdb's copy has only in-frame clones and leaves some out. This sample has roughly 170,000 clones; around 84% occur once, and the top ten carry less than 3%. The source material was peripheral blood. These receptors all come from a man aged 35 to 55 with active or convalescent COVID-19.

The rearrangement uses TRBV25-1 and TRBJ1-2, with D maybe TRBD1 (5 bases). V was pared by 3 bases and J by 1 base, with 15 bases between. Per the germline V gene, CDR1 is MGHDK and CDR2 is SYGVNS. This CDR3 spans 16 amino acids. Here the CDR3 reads CASSDGGAGFNYGYTF. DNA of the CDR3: TGTGCCAGCAGTGACGGTGGGGCAGGTTTTAACTATGGCTACACCTTC.

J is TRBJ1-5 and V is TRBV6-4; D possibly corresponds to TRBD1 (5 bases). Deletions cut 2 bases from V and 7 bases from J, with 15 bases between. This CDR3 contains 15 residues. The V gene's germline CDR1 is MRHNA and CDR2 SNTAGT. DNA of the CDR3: TGTGCCAGCAGTGACCCGCGGGGCCGCCACCAGCCCCAGCATTTT. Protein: CASSDPRGRHQPQHF.

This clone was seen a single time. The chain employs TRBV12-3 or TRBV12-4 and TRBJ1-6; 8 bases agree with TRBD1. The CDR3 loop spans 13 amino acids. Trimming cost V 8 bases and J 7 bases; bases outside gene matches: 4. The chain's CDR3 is CASAGQENSPLHF. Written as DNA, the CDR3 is TGTGCCAGCGCGGGACAGGAGAATTCACCCCTCCACTTT.

The CDR3 DNA follows: TGTGCCACCAGCACATTGACAGATAGCAATCAGCCCCAGCATTTT. The encoded protein is CATSTLTDSNQPQHF. The genes are TRBV15 and TRBJ1-5; tentative D call: TRBD1 (5 bases). This CDR3 has 15 residues. Germline values: CDR1 LNHNV, CDR2 YYDKDF (reference sequence). Trimming took off 4 bases at V and 0 bases at J, with 10 bases between the two ends.

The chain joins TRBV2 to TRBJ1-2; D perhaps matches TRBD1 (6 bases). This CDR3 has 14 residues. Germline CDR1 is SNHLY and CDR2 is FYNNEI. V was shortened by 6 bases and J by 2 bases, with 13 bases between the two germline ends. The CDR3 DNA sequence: TGTGCCAGCAGGAAAGGACAGCCGAACTATGGCTACACCTTC. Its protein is CASRKGQPNYGYTF. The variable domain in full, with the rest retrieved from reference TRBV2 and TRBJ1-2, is EPEVTQTPSHQVTQMGQEVILRCVPISNHLYFYWYRQILGQKVEFLVSFYNNEISEKSEIFDDQFSVERPDGSNFTLKIRSTKLEDSAMYFCASRKGQPNYGYTFGSGTRLTVV.

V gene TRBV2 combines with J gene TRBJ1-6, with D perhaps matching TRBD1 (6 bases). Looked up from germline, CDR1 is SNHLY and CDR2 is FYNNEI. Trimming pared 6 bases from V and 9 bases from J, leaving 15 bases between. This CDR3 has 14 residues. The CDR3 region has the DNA TGTGCCAGCAGCCGACAGGCAGGCGGTTCACCCCTCCACTTT. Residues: CASSRQAGGSPLHF.

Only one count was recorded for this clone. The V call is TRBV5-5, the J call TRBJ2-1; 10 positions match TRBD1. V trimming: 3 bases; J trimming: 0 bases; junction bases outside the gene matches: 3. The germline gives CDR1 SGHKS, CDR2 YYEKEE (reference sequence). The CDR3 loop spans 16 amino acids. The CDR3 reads CASSSRQGASYNEQFF. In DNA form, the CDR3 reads TGTGCCAGCAGCTCAAGACAGGGGGCCTCCTACAATGAGCAGTTCTTC.

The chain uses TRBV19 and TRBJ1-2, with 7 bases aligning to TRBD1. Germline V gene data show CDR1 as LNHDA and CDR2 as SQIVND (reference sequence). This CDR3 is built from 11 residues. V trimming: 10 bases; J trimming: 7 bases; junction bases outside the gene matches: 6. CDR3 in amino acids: CAMRTGAGYTF. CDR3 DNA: TGTGCCATGCGGACAGGCGCTGGCTACACCTTC.

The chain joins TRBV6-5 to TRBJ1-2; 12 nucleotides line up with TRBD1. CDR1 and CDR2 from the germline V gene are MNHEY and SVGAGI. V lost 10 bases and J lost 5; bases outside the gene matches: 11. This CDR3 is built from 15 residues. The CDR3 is CATRGDRGRRYGYTF. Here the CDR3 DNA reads TGTGCCACCAGGGGGGACAGGGGGCGGCGGTATGGCTACACCTTC.

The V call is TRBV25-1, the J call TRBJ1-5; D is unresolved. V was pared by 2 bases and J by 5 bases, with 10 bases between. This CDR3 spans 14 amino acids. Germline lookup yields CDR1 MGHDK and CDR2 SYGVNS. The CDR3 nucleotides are TGTGCCAGCAGTGAAAAGTGGCGGGATCAGCCCCAGCATTTT. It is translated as CASSEKWRDQPQHF. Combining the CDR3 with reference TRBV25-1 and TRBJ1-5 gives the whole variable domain EADIYQTPRYLVIGTGKKITLECSQTMGHDKMYWYQQDPGMELHLIHYSYGVNSTEKGDLSSESTVSRIRTEHFPLTLESARPSHTSQYLCASSEKWRDQPQHFGDGTRLSIL.

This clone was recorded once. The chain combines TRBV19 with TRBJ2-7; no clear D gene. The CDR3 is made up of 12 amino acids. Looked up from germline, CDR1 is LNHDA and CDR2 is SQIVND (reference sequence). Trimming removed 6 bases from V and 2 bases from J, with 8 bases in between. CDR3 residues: CASSPRAYEQYF. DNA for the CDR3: TGTGCCAGTAGCCCCCGGGCCTACGAGCAGTACTTC.

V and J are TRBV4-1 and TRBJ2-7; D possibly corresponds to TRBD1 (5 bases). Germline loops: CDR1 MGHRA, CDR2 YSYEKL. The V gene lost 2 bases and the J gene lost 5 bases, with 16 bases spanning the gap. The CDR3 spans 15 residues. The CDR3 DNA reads TGCGCCAGCAGCCAACAACCCCTAGGGGCGGACGAGCAGTACTTC. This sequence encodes CASSQQPLGADEQYF.

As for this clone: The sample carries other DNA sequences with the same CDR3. This CDR3 reads CASQDRGSYNEQFF. The CDR3 DNA sequence: TGTGCCAGCCAAGACAGGGGGTCGTACAATGAGCAGTTCTTC. The chain uses TRBV6-5 and TRBJ2-1, with TRBD1 matching 9 bases. CDR3 length: 14 amino acids. Trimming removed 8 bases from V and 4 bases from J; junction bases left unmatched: 6. From germline, CDR1 is MNHEY and CDR2 SVGAGI.

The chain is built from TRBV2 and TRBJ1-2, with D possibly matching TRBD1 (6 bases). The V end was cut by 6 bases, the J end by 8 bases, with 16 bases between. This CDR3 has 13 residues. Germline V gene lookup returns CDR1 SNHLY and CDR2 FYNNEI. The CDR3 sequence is CASSRYRVGGYTF. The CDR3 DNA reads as TGTGCCAGCAGCCGATACAGGGTAGGAGGCTACACCTTC.

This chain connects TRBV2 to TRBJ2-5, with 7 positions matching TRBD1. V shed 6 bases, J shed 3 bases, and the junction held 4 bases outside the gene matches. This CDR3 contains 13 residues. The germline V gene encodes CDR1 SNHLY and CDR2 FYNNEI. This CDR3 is CASRRDREETQYF. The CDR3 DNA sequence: TGTGCCAGCAGAAGAGACAGGGAAGAGACCCAGTACTTC.

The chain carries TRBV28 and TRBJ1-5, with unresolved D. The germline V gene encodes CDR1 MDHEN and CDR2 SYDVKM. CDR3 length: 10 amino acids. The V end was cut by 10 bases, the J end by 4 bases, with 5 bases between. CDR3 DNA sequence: TGTGCCACTCCTAATCAGCCCCAGCATTTT. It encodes CATPNQPQHF.

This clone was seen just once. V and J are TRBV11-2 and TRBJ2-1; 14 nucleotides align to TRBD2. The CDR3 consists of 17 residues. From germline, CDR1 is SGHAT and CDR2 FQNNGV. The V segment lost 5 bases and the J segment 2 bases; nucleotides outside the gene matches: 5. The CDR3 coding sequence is TGTGCCAGCAGCCCCGGACTAGCGGGGGGTCCCTACAATGAGCAGTTCTTC. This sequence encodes CASSPGLAGGPYNEQFF.

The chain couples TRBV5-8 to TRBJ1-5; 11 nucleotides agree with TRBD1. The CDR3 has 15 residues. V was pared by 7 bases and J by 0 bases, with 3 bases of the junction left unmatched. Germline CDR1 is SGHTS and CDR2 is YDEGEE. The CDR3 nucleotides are TGTGCCAGCCGGGACAGGGGGTATAGCAATCAGCCCCAGCATTTT. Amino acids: CASRDRGYSNQPQHF. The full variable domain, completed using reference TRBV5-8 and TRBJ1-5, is EAGVTQSPTHLIKTRGQQATLRCSPISGHTSVYWYQQALGLGLQFLLWYDEGEERNRGNFPPRFSGRQFPNYSSELNVNALELEDSALYLCASRDRGYSNQPQHFGDGTRLSIL.